This T cell receptor beta chain was captured by sequencing in a study of monozygotic twins with inflammatory bowel disease. Study observations and caveats: A distinction between different T cell subtypes was not possible. Immunosuppressive treatments were not uniform, and this may have added variability to patient repertoires.

Samples each yielded cDNA through eight separate reactions. TCRdb reprocessed the 5' RACE reads, with one entry per CDR3 protein and no DNA. Found here are around 140,000 distinct CDR3 sequences; the top ten clones hold 2.4%. The CDR3 spans 15 residues. The germline V gene has CDR1 KGHSH and CDR2 LQKENI. Of note for this clonotype: The antigen remains unidentified.

This chain connects TRBV18 to TRBJ2-2. What was sequenced was blood. The clonotype originates from a human donor with ulcerative colitis or Crohn's disease, or a healthy co-twin of an affected twin (not recorded which). Here the CDR3 reads CASSPSAGATGELFF.